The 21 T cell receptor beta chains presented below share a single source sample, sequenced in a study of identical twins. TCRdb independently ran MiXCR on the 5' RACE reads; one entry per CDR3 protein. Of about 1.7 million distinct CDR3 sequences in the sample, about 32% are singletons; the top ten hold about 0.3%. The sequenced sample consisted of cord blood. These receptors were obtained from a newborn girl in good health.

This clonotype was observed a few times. The CDR3 region is CASSLTPSGAHTDTQYF. CDR3 in DNA: TGTGCCAGCAGCTTAACCCCTAGCGGGGCCCACACAGATACGCAGTATTTT. V and J are TRBV13 and TRBJ2-3, with 9 bases that match TRBD2. V shed 2 bases and J 2 bases; nucleotides not matched to a gene: 8. CDR1 is PRHDT and CDR2 is FYEKMQ in the germline V gene (reference sequence). The CDR3 extends over 17 amino acids.

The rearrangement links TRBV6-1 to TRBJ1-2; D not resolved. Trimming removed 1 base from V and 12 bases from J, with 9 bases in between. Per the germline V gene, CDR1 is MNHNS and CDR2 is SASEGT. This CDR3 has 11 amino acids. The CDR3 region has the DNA TGTGCCAGCAGTGAAGTCGTGGATCACACCTTC. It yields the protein CASSEVVDHTF.

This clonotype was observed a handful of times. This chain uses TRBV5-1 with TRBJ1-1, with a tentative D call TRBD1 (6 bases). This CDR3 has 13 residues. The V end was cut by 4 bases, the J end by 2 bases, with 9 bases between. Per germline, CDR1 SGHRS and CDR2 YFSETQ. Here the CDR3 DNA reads TGCGCCAGCAGCCCGGGACATAACACTGAAGCTTTCTTT. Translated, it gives CASSPGHNTEAFF. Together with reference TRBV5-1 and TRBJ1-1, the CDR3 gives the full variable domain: KAGVTQTPRYLIKTRGQQVTLSCSPISGHRSVSWYQQTPGQGLQFLFEYFSETQRNKGNFPGRFSGRQFSNSRSEMNVSTLELGDSALYLCASSPGHNTEAFFGQGTRLTVV.

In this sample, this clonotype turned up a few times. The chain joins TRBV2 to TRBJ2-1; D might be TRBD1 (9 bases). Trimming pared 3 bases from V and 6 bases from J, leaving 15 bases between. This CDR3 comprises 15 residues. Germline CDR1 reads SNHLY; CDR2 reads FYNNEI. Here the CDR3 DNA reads TGTGCCAGCAGTGAGGTAGCGGGACAGGGCAATGAGCAGTTCTTC. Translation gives CASSEVAGQGNEQFF.

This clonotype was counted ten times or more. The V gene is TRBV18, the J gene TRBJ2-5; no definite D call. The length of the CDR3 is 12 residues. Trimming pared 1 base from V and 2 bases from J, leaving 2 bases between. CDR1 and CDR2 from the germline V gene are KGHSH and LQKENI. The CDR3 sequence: CASSPQQETQYF. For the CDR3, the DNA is TGTGCCAGCTCACCACAGCAAGAGACCCAGTACTTC.

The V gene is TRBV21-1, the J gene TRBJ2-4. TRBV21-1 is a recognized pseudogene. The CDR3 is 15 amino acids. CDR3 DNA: TGTGCCAGCCCCAAAGCCGATTGGGCCAAAAACATTCAGTACTTC. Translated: CASPKADWAKNIQYF.

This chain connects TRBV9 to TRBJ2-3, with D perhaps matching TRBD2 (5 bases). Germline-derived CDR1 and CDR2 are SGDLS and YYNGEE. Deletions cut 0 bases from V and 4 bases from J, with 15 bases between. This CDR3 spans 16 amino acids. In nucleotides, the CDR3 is TGTGCCAGCAGCGTAGAGGGCCACTCTAGCCCAGATACGCAGTATTTT. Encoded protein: CASSVEGHSSPDTQYF.

This CDR3 is CASSQDGAGSVYGYTF. Written as DNA, the CDR3 is TGTGCCAGCAGCCAAGATGGGGCGGGGTCCGTCTATGGCTACACCTTC. The rearrangement joins TRBV3-1 to TRBJ1-2, with D possibly TRBD1 on 5 matching bases. With 0 bases removed from V and 4 bases from J, the gap between germline ends came to 15 bases. The germline V gene has CDR1 LGHDT and CDR2 YNNKEL (reference sequence). CDR3 size: 16 residues.

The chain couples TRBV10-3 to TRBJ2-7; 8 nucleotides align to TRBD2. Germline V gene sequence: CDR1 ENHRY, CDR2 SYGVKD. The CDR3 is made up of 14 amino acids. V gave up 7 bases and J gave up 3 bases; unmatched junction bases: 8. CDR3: CAITEGGLGYEQYF. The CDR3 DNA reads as TGTGCCATCACGGAGGGGGGACTAGGCTACGAGCAGTACTTC.

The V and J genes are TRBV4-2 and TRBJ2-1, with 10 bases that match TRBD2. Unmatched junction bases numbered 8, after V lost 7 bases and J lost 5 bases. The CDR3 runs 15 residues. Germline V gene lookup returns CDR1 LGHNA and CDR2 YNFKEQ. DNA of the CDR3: TGTGCCAGCACCCTACGGACTAGCGGTGACAATGAGCAGTTCTTC. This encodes CASTLRTSGDNEQFF.

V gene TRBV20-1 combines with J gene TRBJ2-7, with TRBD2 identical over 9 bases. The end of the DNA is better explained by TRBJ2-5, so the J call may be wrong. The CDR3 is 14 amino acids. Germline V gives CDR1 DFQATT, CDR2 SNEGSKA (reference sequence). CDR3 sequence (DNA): TGCAGTGCCCCGCCGCGGGAGGGGTGGAAGACCCAGTACTTC. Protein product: CSAPPREGWKTQYF.

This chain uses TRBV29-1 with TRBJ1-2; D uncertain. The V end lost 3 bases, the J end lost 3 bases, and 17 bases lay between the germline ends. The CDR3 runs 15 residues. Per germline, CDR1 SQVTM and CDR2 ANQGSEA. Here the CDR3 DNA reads TGCAGCGTTGATTTGGCGGCCACCTTAGACTATGGCTACACCTTC. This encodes CSVDLAATLDYGYTF.

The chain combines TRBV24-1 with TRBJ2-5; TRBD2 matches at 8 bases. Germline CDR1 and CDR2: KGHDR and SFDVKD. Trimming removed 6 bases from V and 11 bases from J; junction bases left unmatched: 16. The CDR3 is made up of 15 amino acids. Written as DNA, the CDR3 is TGTGCCACCAGTCCTAGCGGGCTGAACGGGGGAGAGCAGTACTTC. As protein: CATSPSGLNGGEQYF.

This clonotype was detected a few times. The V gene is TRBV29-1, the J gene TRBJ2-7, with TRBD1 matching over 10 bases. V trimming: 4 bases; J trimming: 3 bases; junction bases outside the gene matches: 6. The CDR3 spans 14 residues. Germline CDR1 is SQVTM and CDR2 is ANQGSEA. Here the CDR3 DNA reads TGCAGCGTTGGGGGGGACAGGGGATTCTACGAGCAGTACTTC. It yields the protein CSVGGDRGFYEQYF.

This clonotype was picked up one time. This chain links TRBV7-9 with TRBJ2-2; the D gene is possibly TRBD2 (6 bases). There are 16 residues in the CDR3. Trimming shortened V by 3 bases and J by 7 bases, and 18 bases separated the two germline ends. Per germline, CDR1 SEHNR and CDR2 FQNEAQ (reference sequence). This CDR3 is CASSFLGGAKSGELFF. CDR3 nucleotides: TGTGCCAGCAGCTTCCTAGGAGGGGCAAAGAGCGGGGAGCTGTTTTTT.

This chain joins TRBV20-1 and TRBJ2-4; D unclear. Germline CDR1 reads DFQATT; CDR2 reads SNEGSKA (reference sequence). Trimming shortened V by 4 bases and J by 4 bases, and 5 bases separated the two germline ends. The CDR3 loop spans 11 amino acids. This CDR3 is CSANGKNIQYF. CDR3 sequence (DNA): TGCAGTGCTAACGGTAAAAACATTCAGTACTTC.

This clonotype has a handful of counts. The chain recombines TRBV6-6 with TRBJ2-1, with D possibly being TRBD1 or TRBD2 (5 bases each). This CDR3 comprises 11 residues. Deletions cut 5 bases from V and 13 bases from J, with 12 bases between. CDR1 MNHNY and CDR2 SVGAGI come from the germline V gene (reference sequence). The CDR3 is CASSVTGTQFF. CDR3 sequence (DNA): TGTGCCAGCAGTGTAACCGGGACCCAGTTCTTC.

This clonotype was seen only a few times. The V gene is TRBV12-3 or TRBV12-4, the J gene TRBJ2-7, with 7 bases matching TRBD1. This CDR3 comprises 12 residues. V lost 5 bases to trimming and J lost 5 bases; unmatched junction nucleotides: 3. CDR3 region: CASSHGQDEQYF. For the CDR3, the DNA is TGTGCCAGCAGTCACGGACAGGACGAGCAGTACTTC.

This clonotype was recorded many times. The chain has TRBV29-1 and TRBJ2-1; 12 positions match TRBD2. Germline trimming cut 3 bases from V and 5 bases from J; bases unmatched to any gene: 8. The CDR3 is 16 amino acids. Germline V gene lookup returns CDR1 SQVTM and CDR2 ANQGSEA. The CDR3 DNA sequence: TGCAGCGTTGATATTCTAGCGGGAGGGCTTCACAATGAGCAGTTCTTC. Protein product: CSVDILAGGLHNEQFF.

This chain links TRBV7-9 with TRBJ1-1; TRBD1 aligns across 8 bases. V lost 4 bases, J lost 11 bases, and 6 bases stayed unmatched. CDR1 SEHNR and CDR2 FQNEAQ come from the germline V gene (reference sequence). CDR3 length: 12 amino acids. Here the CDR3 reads CASSSRGRGAFF. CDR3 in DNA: TGTGCCAGCAGCTCCAGGGGGCGAGGGGCTTTCTTT.

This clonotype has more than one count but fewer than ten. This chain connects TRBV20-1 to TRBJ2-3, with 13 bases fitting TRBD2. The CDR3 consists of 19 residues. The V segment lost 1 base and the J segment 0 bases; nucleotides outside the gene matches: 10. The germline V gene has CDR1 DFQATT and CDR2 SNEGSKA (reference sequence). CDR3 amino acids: CSARGTGTSGIPSTDTQYF. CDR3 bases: TGCAGTGCTAGAGGGACAGGGACTAGCGGGATTCCTAGCACAGATACGCAGTATTTT.